This T cell receptor (beta chain) was sequenced in a study of response to subunit inactivated influenza vaccine (dated by TCRdb to 2016 to 2019). Broadly, across the study: Deep quantitative T cell receptor repertoire profiling was used in the study to track responses to a trivalent subunit inactivated influenza vaccine.

Based on the germline V gene, the CDR1 and CDR2 sequences are LGHNA and YNFKEQ. CDR3 length: 13 amino acids, cysteine to phenylalanine. Just CDR3 DNA is preserved here, 39 bases in frame from base 1. V loses 0 bases, J loses 1 base, and the germline ends lie 2 bases apart. Library construction relied on RT-PCR. Sequenced on an Illumina HiSeq 2500. Using fastp trimming at Q25 and MiXCR clonotype assembly, TCRdb reanalyzed the public sequencing data and kept in-frame beta chains. Every CDR3 protein is listed once, alongside the most common genes and DNA of its rows. The sample table records roughly 190,000 distinct CDR3 sequences; 9.5% to 15% of these occur just once. The ten most abundant clones make up around 32% of the sample. General findings and caveats noted by the study authors: The authors suggested that each seasonal influenza vaccination may recruit only a limited number of new T cells.

This clonotype was seen at least ten times. The target of this receptor is not known. No much larger clonotype is one base removed from it; base qualities were not supplied. A further study also used this sample, focusing on T cells expressing NK-cell markers. The second study, in turn, reports: TCR beta cDNA libraries were prepared using 5'RACE template switching, which introduced a universal primer site and unique molecular identifiers. Three sorted T-cell subsets (CD3+CD56+NKG2C+, CD3+CD56+NKG2C- and CD3+CD56-NKG2C+) from eight donors had their TCR beta-chain repertoires profiled. Among the eight sequenced donors, seven were HCMV-seropositive and one was HCMV-seronegative. In several experiments an anti-gammadeltaTCR antibody was added to restrict sorting to alphabetaTCR-expressing T cells. For several donors, the dominant CD3+CD56+NKG2C+ clonotypes were among the top 10 CD8+ clonotypes and accounted for roughly 1.0-8% of CD8+ T cells. Those dominant clonotypes were again the most abundant among CD3+CD56-NKG2C+ cells in a handful of donors, at roughly 25-65%. It remained unclear whether the expanded NKG2C-expressing T cell clones were specific for HCMV antigens. The eight sequenced donors were randomly selected healthy volunteers, three men and five women. A commercial ELISA kit detecting HCMV-specific IgG in serum was used to determine HCMV serostatus. Ficoll density gradient centrifugation was used to isolate peripheral blood mononuclear cells from blood. Magnetic immunoseparation with Miltenyi isolation kits was used to isolate CD4+ and CD8+ T cells from PBMC. cDNA synthesis was primed from the TCR beta constant segment and was followed by two successive PCR amplification steps. The libraries were sequenced on Illumina HiSeq 2000/2500, MiSeq or NextSeq, producing 2 x 150 bp reads. MIGEC was used to demultiplex reads and group reads by UMI, and MiTCR was used to assemble and quantify clonotypes. To exclude erroneous sequences, only TCR cDNA sequences supported by at least two reads were retained. The tcR package was used for downstream repertoire analysis, and clonotypes were matched across fractions by CDR3 nucleotide sequence plus V segment. VDJmatch was used to annotate antigen specificity against VDJdb, with one amino acid substitution in CDR3 allowed.

Sequencing was performed on CD8+ T cells sorted from PBMCs, taken 11 to 12 days after vaccination. The receptor's source is a man in his forties or fifties who received an inactivated influenza vaccine. Donor details come from another sample of the same person, matched by shared clones. The chain is made from TRBV4-2 and TRBJ2-3; no D gene can be assigned with confidence. Read as DNA, the sequence is TGTGCCAGCAGCCAAGAAGGCACAGATACGCAGTATTTT. Protein translation: CASSQEGTDTQYF.